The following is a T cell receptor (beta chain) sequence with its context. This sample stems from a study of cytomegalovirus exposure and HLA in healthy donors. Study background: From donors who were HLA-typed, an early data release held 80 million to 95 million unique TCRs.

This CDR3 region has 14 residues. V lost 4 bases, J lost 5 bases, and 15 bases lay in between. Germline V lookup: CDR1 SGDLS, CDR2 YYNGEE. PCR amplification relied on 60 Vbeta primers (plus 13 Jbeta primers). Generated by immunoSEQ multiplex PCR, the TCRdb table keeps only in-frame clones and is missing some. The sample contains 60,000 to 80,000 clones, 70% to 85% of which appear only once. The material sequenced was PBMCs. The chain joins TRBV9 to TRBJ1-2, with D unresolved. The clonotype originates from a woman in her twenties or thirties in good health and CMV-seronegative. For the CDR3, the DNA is TGTGCCAGCAGCCTCACGGGAGGCGCTTATGGCTACACCTTC. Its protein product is CASSLTGGAYGYTF.